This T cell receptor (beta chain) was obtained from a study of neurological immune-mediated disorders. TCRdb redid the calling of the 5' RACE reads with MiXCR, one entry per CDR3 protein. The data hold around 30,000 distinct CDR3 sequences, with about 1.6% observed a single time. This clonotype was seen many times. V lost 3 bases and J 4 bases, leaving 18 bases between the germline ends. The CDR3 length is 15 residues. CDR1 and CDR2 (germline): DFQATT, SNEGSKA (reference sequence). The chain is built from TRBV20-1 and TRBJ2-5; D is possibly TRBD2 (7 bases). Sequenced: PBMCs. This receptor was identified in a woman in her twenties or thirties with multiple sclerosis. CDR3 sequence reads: CSASGRGAKRETQYF. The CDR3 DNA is TGCAGTGCTAGTGGTCGGGGGGCGAAGCGAGAGACCCAGTACTTC.